This T cell receptor (beta chain) was captured by sequencing in a study of a mutant IDH1 vaccine in newly diagnosed glioma. About the study: An approximately 60% male, 37.5% female split and a mean age of around 37 years characterized treated patients.

Here immunoSEQ multiplex PCR was the method, and the copy in TCRdb shows in-frame clones only, minus some. The repertoire holds about 51,000 clones, 78% seen once, with around 2% in the top ten. Trimming cost V 4 bases and J 0 bases, with 11 bases left between them. Germline V CDR1 and CDR2: SGHRS, YFSETQ. The CDR3 length is 14 residues. Concerning this clone itself: Its antigen is still unknown.

Described time point: week 5, during vaccination. In the vaccine, a single dose held 300 ug of the mutant IDH1 20-mer peptide, along with topical imiquimod. Astrocytomas that were new, WHO grade 3 or 4, IDH1-mutant and ATRX-lost were present in the donors. The chain links TRBV5-1 to TRBJ2-7, with D unresolved. The specimen was PBMCs, collected from a glioma patient whose treatment included an IDH1 peptide vaccine. The TCR was taken from a woman between 40 and 55 years old with glioma. The CDR3 bases are TGCGCCAGCAGCATCCAGGCAATCTCCTACGAGCAGTACTTC. As protein: CASSIQAISYEQYF.